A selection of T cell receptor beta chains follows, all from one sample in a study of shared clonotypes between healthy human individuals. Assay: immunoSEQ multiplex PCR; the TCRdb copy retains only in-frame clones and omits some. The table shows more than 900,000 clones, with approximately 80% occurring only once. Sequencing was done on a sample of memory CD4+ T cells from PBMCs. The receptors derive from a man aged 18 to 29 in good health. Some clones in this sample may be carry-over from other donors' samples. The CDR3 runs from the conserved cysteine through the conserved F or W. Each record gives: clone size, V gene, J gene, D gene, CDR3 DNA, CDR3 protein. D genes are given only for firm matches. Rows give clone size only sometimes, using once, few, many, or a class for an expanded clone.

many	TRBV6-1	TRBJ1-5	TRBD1	TGTGCCAGCAGCAAAGACAGGGTTCAGCCCCAGCATTTT	CASSKDRVQPQHF
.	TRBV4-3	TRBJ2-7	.	TGCGCCAGCAGCCATCGCGAGCAGGGGGGTTACGAGCAGTACTTC	CASSHREQGGYEQYF
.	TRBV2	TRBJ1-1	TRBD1	TGTGCCAGCAGTGGGACAGGGCGGACCCCGAACACTGAAGCTTTCTTT	CASSGTGRTPNTEAFF
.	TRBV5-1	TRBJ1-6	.	TGCGCCAGCAGCTTGGCCTTATTGTCGCAGGGGAATTCACCCCTCCACTTT	CASSLALLSQGNSPLHF
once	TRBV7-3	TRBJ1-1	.	TGTGCCAGCAGCGCGGGTCGGAGTACTGAAGCTTTCTTT	CASSAGRSTEAFF
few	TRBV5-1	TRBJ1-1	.	TGCGCCAGCAGCCCAGGACAGTACACGACTGAAGCTTTCTTT	CASSPGQYTTEAFF
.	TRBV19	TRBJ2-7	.	TGTGCCAGTAGTAGGGACACGAGTTCCTACGAGCAGTACTTC	CASSRDTSSYEQYF
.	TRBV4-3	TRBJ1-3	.	TGCGCCAGCAGCCAAGTGGGTGGAAACACCATATATTTT	CASSQVGGNTIYF
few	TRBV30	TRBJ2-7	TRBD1	TGTGCCTGGAGTACAGGGGCCTACGAGCAGTACTTC	CAWSTGAYEQYF
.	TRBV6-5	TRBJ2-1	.	TGTGCCAGCAGCACTGGCGGGCTTGAGCAGTTCTTC	CASSTGGLEQFF
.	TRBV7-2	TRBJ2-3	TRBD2	TGTGCCAGCAGCCGGACTAGCGGGAGCTCAGATACGCAGTATTTT	CASSRTSGSSDTQYF
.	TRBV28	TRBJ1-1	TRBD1	TGTGCCAGCAGTTTATTTCGGGGGACAGGGGTGAGCACTGAAGCTTTCTTT	CASSLFRGTGVSTEAFF
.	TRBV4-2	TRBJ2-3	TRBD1	TGTGCCAGCAGCTTAGGGGCAGGGGGCATTAAGTTGGGGACAGATACGCAGTATTTT	CASSLGAGGIKLGTDTQYF
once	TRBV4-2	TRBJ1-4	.	TGTGCCAGCAGCCAAGCGCACGGGGGCAATGAAAAACTGTTTTTT	CASSQAHGGNEKLFF
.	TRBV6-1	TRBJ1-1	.	TGTGCCAGCAACCACCCGGAGCTTGAAGCTTTCTTT	CASNHPELEAFF
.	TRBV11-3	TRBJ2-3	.	TGTGCCAGCAGCCCCGATGTGGCGGGAGATACGCAGTATTTT	CASSPDVAGDTQYF
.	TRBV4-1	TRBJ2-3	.	TGCGCCAGCAGGGACGTGGTGGGACGGAGCACAGATACGCAGTATTTT	CASRDVVGRSTDTQYF
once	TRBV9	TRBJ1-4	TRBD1	TGTGCCAGCAGCCTAGGAGGGGGCGGAGAAAAACTGTTTTTT	CASSLGGGGEKLFF
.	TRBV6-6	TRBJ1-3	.	TGTGCCAGCAGCCCATTGGGGTCCTCTGGAAACACCATATATTTT	CASSPLGSSGNTIYF
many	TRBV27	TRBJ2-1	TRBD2	TGTGCCAGCATTGGGGCAACCGGGAGGCCCCCTTCCTACAATGAGCAGTTCTTC	CASIGATGRPPSYNEQFF
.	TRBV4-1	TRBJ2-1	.	TGCGCCAGCAGCCAAGATCTGATTCGGTACTCCTACAATGAGCAGTTCTTC	CASSQDLIRYSYNEQFF
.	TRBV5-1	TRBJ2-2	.	TGCGCCAGCAGCTTGGGGCGCGCTGTGAACACCGGGGAGCTGTTTTTT	CASSLGRAVNTGELFF
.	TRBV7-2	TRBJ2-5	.	TGTGCCAGCAGCGAAAGGTTAGGAGAGACCCAGTACTTC	CASSERLGETQYF
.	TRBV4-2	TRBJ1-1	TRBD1	TGTGCCAGCAGCACAGGACAGGGAGGGGACACTGAAGCTTTCTTT	CASSTGQGGDTEAFF
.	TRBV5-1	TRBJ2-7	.	TGCGCCAGCAGCTCCCTTCGGGGGAGCTCCTACGAGCAGTACTTC	CASSSLRGSSYEQYF
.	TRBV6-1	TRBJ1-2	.	TGTGCCAGCAGTGATATGGGGTCCCCCCTTAACTATGGCTACACCTTC	CASSDMGSPLNYGYTF
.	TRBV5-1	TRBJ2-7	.	TGCGCCAGCAGCACCTATCCGGGGGATCAACCCTACGAGCAGTACTTC	CASSTYPGDQPYEQYF
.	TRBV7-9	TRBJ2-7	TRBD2	TGTGCCAGCAGCTTGCAGACAGCGGGACAGTACTTC	CASSLQTAGQYF
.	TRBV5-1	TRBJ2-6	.	TGCGCCAGCAGTGTGAGCAGGAGCGGGGCCAACGTCCTGACTTTC	CASSVSRSGANVLTF
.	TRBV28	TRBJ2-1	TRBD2	TGTGCCAGCAGCCCACTTACTAGCGGGAGTTTATTCAATGAGCAGTTCTTC	CASSPLTSGSLFNEQFF
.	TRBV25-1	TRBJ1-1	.	TGTGCCAGCAGTAGGCAGAACACTGAAGCTTTCTTT	CASSRQNTEAFF
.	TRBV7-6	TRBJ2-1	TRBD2	TGTGCCAGCCAAAGGGGGACTAGCAGTGAGCAGTTCTTC	CASQRGTSSEQFF
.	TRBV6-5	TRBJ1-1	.	TGTGCCAGTAGCCGGGACACTGAAGCTTTCTTT	CASSRDTEAFF
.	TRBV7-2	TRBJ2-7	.	TGTGCCAGCAGCTTAGCGTACAGCTCCTACGAGCAGTACTTC	CASSLAYSSYEQYF
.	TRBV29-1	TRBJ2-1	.	TGCAGCGTTGAAGATCGAGCCAATACCTACAATGAGCAGTTCTTC	CSVEDRANTYNEQFF
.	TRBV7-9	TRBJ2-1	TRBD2	TGTGCCAGCAGCCCGACTAGCTTATTCTCCTACAATGAGCAGTTCTTC	CASSPTSLFSYNEQFF
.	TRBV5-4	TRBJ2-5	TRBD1	TGTGCCAGCAGCTTGGCCAACAGGGGGGAAGAGACCCAGTACTTC	CASSLANRGEETQYF
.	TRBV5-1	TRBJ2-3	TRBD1	TGCGCCAGCAGCTTGGGGTACACAGGGGGACCTAGCACAGATACGCAGTATTTT	CASSLGYTGGPSTDTQYF
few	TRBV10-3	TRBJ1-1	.	TGTGCCATCAGTCCCCACGGTTCGAACACTGAAGCTTTCTTT	CAISPHGSNTEAFF
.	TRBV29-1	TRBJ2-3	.	TGCAGCGTCAAGGGACGGGTGCTTGATACGCAGTATTTT	CSVKGRVLDTQYF
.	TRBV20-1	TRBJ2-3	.	TGCAGTGCCGGGAACACAGATACGCAGTATTTT	CSAGNTDTQYF
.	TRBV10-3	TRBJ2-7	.	TGTGCCATCAGGGACTGGAAACCCCCAACCCTTGGCGAGCAGTACTTC	CAIRDWKPPTLGEQYF
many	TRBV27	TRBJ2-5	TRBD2	TGTGCCAGCAGTTTAGTGGTCGGGGGGGAGACCCAGTACTTC	CASSLVVGGETQYF
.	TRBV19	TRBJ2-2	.	TGTGCCAGTAGTGCTCCGGGACAACACAGAGGGGGAACCGGGGAGCTGTTTTTT	CASSAPGQHRGGTGELFF
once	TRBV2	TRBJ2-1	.	TGTGCCAGCAGACTCGAGCCTTACAATGAGCAGTTCTTC	CASRLEPYNEQFF
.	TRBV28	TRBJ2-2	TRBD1	TGTGCCAGCAGACCGGACAGGATGAACACCGGGGAGCTGTTTTTT	CASRPDRMNTGELFF
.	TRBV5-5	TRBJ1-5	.	TGTGCCAGCAGCTTCGGGGGGACGGGGCCCCAGCATTTT	CASSFGGTGPQHF
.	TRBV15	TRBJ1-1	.	TGTGCCACCAGCAGAGATCTCGTGGGGGGGTCGGGAGCTTTCTTT	CATSRDLVGGSGAFF
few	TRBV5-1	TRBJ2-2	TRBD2	TGCGCCAGCGCGACTAGCGAGAACACCGGGGAGCTGTTTTTT	CASATSENTGELFF
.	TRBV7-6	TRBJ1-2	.	TGTGCCAGCAGCTTAGGGCCGCCTGGGGGTATATGGGGCTACACCTTC	CASSLGPPGGIWGYTF
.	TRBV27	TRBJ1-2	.	TGTGCCAGCAGTTCAACCTCTCGGGACGGAAGAGTTTATGGCTACACCTTC	CASSSTSRDGRVYGYTF
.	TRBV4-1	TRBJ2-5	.	TGCGCCAGCAGCCAAGATGCGGGGATGGGGGTCCAAGAGACCCAGTACTTC	CASSQDAGMGVQETQYF
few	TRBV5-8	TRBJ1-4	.	TGTGCCAGCAGCTTGTGGTTGGGGCCCAATGGGAATGAAAAACTGTTTTTT	CASSLWLGPNGNEKLFF
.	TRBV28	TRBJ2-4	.	TGTGCCAGCAGTCCGTCATCAGGAGCTATAGCCAAAAACATTCAGTACTTC	CASSPSSGAIAKNIQYF
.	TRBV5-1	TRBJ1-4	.	TGCGCCAGCAGCTTAGCAGCAACTAATGAAAAACTGTTTTTT	CASSLAATNEKLFF